This TCR beta chain was sequenced during a study of cytomegalovirus exposure and HLA in healthy donors. Study-wide points: There were several of the most significant clusters that appeared linked to common viral pathogens in a later analysis. There were reportedly fewer N-insertions in an Asian-associated ancestry cluster than the approximately 700-donor mean, in a later analysis.

Turning to this clone: Antigen specificity is unknown.

With 60 Vbeta and 13 Jbeta primers, the PCR was carried out. The table came from immunoSEQ multiplex PCR; TCRdb's copy has only in-frame clones and leaves some out. The table shows under 250,000 clones, with 60% to 80% occurring only once. Germline assignment: CDR1 MNHNS and CDR2 SASEGT. The CDR3 runs 18 residues. The ends were cut back, 2 bases at V and 2 bases at J, with 16 bases in the middle. V usage is TRBV6-1 and J usage is TRBJ2-6, with D possibly matching TRBD2 (7 bases). This clonotype was obtained from a male donor in good health and CMV-seronegative. The source material was PBMCs. Here the CDR3 DNA reads TGTGCCAGCAGTGAACTTCTAGGGGGGGGCCCTGGGGCCAACGTCCTGACTTTC. It translates to CASSELLGGGPGANVLTF.